One T cell receptor (beta chain) is described in this entry. Its antigen is undetermined. This sample is drawn from a study of cytomegalovirus exposure and HLA in healthy donors. Notes on the study in general: According to reports, the classifier identified cytomegalovirus status with high specificity and sensitivity.

The CDR3 is 12 residues long. CDR1 and CDR2 (germline): MDHEN, SYDVKM. The ends were cut back, 6 bases at V and 3 bases at J, with 8 bases in the middle. PCR involved 60 Vbeta and 13 Jbeta primers. Assay used: immunoSEQ multiplex PCR; TCRdb lists only in-frame clones, some missing. The profile shows about 200,000 clones, approximately 80% of them singletons. Sequencing was carried out using PBMCs. The sequence came from a man aged 25-40 years in good health and CMV-seronegative. The chain links TRBV28 to TRBJ1-1; D remains ambiguous. In nucleotides, the CDR3 is TGTGCCAGCAGCATCGGGGACACTGAAGCTTTCTTT. Residues: CASSIGDTEAFF.